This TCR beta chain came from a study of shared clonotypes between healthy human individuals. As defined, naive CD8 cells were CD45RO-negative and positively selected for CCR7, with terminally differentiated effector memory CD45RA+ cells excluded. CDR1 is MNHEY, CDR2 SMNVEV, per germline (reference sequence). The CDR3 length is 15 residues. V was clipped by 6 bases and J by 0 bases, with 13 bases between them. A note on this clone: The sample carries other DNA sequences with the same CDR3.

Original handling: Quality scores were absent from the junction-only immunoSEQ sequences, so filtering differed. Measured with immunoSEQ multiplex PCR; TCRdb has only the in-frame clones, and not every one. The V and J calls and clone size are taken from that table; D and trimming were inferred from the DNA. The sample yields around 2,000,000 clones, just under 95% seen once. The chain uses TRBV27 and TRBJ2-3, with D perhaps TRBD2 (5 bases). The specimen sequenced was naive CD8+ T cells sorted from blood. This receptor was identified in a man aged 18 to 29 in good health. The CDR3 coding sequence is TGTGCCAGCAGCCTAGGCGGGTCTAGCACAGATACGCAGTATTTT. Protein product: CASSLGGSSTDTQYF.